One and the same sample provided the 28 T cell receptor beta chains below, sequenced in a study of cytomegalovirus exposure and HLA in healthy donors. Primers for the PCR totalled 60 Vbeta and 13 Jbeta. Some clones are missing from TCRdb's copy, which holds only in-frame ones; the method was immunoSEQ multiplex PCR. The sample has 99,000 or so clones, about 9.4% seen once; the top ten hold more than 5%. The material sequenced was PBMCs. The receptors come from a man aged 35-49 years in good health and CMV-seropositive.

This clone was counted a few times. CDR3: CASSPAGVSDTEAFF. The CDR3 DNA reads as TGTGCCAGTAGCCCCGCCGGGGTAAGTGACACTGAAGCTTTCTTT. The chain combines TRBV19 with TRBJ1-1; no clear D. There are 15 residues in the CDR3. Trimming removed 6 bases from V and 3 bases from J, with 17 bases in between. CDR1 LNHDA and CDR2 SQIVND come from the germline V gene (reference sequence).

CDR3 region: CSVPGQGFYEQYF. As DNA, the CDR3 is TGCAGCGTTCCGGGACAGGGTTTCTACGAGCAGTACTTC. J is TRBJ2-7 and V is TRBV29-1; 9 positions match TRBD1. The V segment lost 5 bases and the J segment 3 bases; nucleotides outside the gene matches: 5. The CDR3 is 13 residues long. CDR1 and CDR2 from the germline V gene are SQVTM and ANQGSEA.

This rearrangement joins TRBV5-6 to TRBJ1-2; the match to TRBD1 covers 10 bases. Germline V gene data show CDR1 as SGHDT and CDR2 as YYEEEE. J gave up 8 bases and V 3 bases, and 4 bases lay outside the gene matches. The CDR3 totals 13 residues. As DNA, the CDR3 is TGTGCCAGCAGCTCCGGGACAGGGGTGGGCTACACCTTC. Its protein is CASSSGTGVGYTF.

The chain couples TRBV7-2 to TRBJ2-7, with 7 nucleotides matching TRBD2. Losses at the gene ends were 1 base for V and 3 bases for J; bases not matched to a gene: 6. Germline CDR1 is SGHTA and CDR2 is FQGNSA. CDR3 length: 15 residues. CDR3 nucleotides: TGTGCCAGCAGCTTAGGGGACTACGAGGGCTACGAGCAGTACTTC. Amino acids: CASSLGDYEGYEQYF.

This clone appeared a few times. The V and J genes are TRBV7-6 and TRBJ2-3; D call uncertain. CDR1 SGHVS and CDR2 FNYEAQ come from the germline V gene. V was trimmed by 4 bases and J by 4 bases, leaving 6 bases between them. The CDR3 has 12 residues. CDR3 amino acids: CASSSPSDTQYF. In nucleotides, the CDR3 is TGTGCCAGCAGCTCCCCGTCAGATACGCAGTATTTT.

CDR3 in amino acids: CASSRDSLNTGELFF. CDR3 bases: TGCGCCAGCAGCCGGGACAGTCTTAACACCGGGGAGCTGTTTTTT. The chain recombines TRBV5-1 with TRBJ2-2; 7 nucleotides agree with TRBD1. Germline V CDR1 and CDR2: SGHRS, YFSETQ. The V segment lost 4 bases and the J segment 2 bases; nucleotides outside the gene matches: 5. The CDR3 loop spans 15 amino acids.

This chain connects TRBV9 to TRBJ2-1; 15 nucleotides line up with TRBD2. Trimming at V came to 4 bases and at J to 1 base, leaving 3 bases not matched to a gene. Germline values: CDR1 SGDLS, CDR2 YYNGEE. CDR3 size: 17 residues. DNA of the CDR3: TGTGCCAGCAGCCACGGACTAGCGGGAGGGTCCTACAATGAGCAGTTCTTC. Its translation is CASSHGLAGGSYNEQFF.

This clone turned up a few times. In DNA, the CDR3 is TGTGCCAGCAGCTTAAACGCGGGAGCCACCCAAGAGACCCAGTACTTC. Protein: CASSLNAGATQETQYF. The chain combines TRBV7-8 with TRBJ2-5; 7 bases match TRBD2. The germline gives CDR1 SGHVS, CDR2 FQNEAQ. This CDR3 contains 16 residues. V was clipped by 2 bases and J by 1 base; unmatched bases: 7.

As for this clone: The same CDR3 can be traced to other DNA sequences in this sample. The J gene is TRBJ2-5, the V gene TRBV9; D might be TRBD1 (6 bases). The CDR3 has 13 residues. V was trimmed by 0 bases and J by 5 bases, leaving 8 bases between them. In germline, CDR1 is SGDLS, CDR2 YYNGEE. The CDR3 here is CASSVAGEETQYF. The CDR3 bases are TGTGCCAGCAGCGTAGCAGGGGAGGAGACCCAGTACTTC. Looking up the rest from reference TRBV9 and TRBJ2-5 gives the full variable domain: DSGVTQTPKHLITATGQRVTLRCSPRSGDLSVYWYQQSLDQGLQFLIQYYNGEERAKGNILERFSAQQFPDLHSELNLSSLELGDSALYFCASSVAGEETQYFGPGTRLLVL.

This clone was seen only a few times. The genes are TRBV2 and TRBJ1-1, with no clear D. The V end lost 7 bases, the J end lost 0 bases, and 6 bases lay between the germline ends. CDR3 length: 12 residues. Germline values: CDR1 SNHLY, CDR2 FYNNEI. The CDR3 reads CASTGLNTEAFF. CDR3 DNA sequence: TGTGCCAGCACCGGTCTGAACACTGAAGCTTTCTTT.

V and J are TRBV18 and TRBJ2-5; 7 bases align to TRBD2. The germline V gene encodes CDR1 KGHSH and CDR2 LQKENI. The junction had 3 bases not matched to a gene; V was cut back by 0 bases and J by 2 bases. There are 15 residues in the CDR3. The chain's CDR3 is CASSPPTSVQETQYF. CDR3 bases: TGTGCCAGCTCACCACCCACTAGCGTTCAAGAGACCCAGTACTTC. The entire variable domain, with the rest obtained from reference TRBV18 and TRBJ2-5, is as follows: NAGVMQNPRHLVRRRGQEARLRCSPMKGHSHVYWYRQLPEEGLKFMVYLQKENIIDESGMPKERFSAEFPKEGPSILRIQQVVRGDSAAYFCASSPPTSVQETQYFGPGTRLLVL.

The chain uses TRBV19 and TRBJ2-5; D possibly corresponds to TRBD2 (5 bases). The V end lost 3 bases, the J end lost 4 bases, and 9 bases lay between the germline ends. The CDR3 spans 13 residues. Germline loops: CDR1 LNHDA, CDR2 SQIVND (reference sequence). The CDR3 DNA is TGTGCCAGTAGTATTCGAGGGATAGAGACCCAGTACTTC. The encoded protein is CASSIRGIETQYF. Complete variable domain (other parts from reference TRBV19 and TRBJ2-5): DGGITQSPKYLFRKEGQNVTLSCEQNLNHDAMYWYRQDPGQGLRLIYYSQIVNDFQKGDIAEGYSVSREKKESFPLTVTSAQKNPTAFYLCASSIRGIETQYFGPGTRLLVL.

Only a few counts were recorded for this clone. This specimen includes other DNA sequences encoding the same CDR3. The chain combines TRBV5-1 with TRBJ2-7; 8 nucleotides line up with TRBD2. Germline V lookup: CDR1 SGHRS, CDR2 YFSETQ. CDR3 length equals 14 residues. The V segment lost 5 bases and the J segment 3 bases; nucleotides outside the gene matches: 7. The CDR3 is CASRAATSVYEQYF. The CDR3 DNA follows: TGCGCCAGCAGGGCCGCGACTAGCGTCTACGAGCAGTACTTC.

The CDR3 sequence is CASSLAYRGKRNNYGYTF. The CDR3 region has the DNA TGTGCCAGCAGCTTAGCGTACAGGGGGAAGCGTAATAACTATGGCTACACCTTC. The chain uses TRBV7-8 and TRBJ1-2, with 8 nucleotides matching TRBD1. Germline V lookup: CDR1 SGHVS, CDR2 FQNEAQ. The CDR3 length is 18 residues. Losses at the gene ends were 0 bases for V and 1 base for J; bases not matched to a gene: 10.

This clone was detected only a few times. V is TRBV6-1 and J is TRBJ2-7, with 10 bases that match TRBD1. V lost 10 bases and J lost 7; bases outside the gene matches: 7. Germline V lookup: CDR1 MNHNS, CDR2 SASEGT. The CDR3 spans 12 residues. This CDR3 reads CANGQGGYEQYF. CDR3 coding DNA: TGTGCCAACGGACAGGGGGGATATGAGCAGTACTTC.

The rearrangement uses TRBV29-1 and TRBJ2-5; 14 bases match TRBD2. V was pared by 7 bases and J by 4 bases, with 2 bases of the junction left unmatched. CDR1 SQVTM and CDR2 ANQGSEA come from the germline V gene. The CDR3 consists of 13 residues. DNA of the CDR3: TGCAGCGCTGGACTAGCGGGAGGAGAGACCCAGTACTTC. Translating it yields CSAGLAGGETQYF.

This clone was found a few times. The chain couples TRBV2 to TRBJ1-5, with D tentatively TRBD1 (5 bases). The CDR3 covers 13 residues. Germline V gene data show CDR1 as SNHLY and CDR2 as FYNNEI. V was trimmed by 7 bases and J by 3 bases, leaving 10 bases between them. CDR3 sequence (DNA): TGTGCCAGCACCGGGGGGAACAATCAGCCCCAGCATTTT. This codes for CASTGGNNQPQHF. Supplemented by reference TRBV2 and TRBJ1-5, the full variable domain reads EPEVTQTPSHQVTQMGQEVILRCVPISNHLYFYWYRQILGQKVEFLVSFYNNEISEKSEIFDDQFSVERPDGSNFTLKIRSTKLEDSAMYFCASTGGNNQPQHFGDGTRLSIL.

The chain carries TRBV2 and TRBJ2-7; D remains unclear. The CDR3 loop spans 11 amino acids. V was shortened by 5 bases and J by 2 bases, with 4 bases between the two germline ends. Germline assignment: CDR1 SNHLY and CDR2 FYNNEI. The CDR3 DNA reads as TGTGCCAGCAGTACAACCTACGAGCAGTACTTC. It codes for CASSTTYEQYF. Filled out from reference TRBV2 and TRBJ2-7, the complete variable domain reads EPEVTQTPSHQVTQMGQEVILRCVPISNHLYFYWYRQILGQKVEFLVSFYNNEISEKSEIFDDQFSVERPDGSNFTLKIRSTKLEDSAMYFCASSTTYEQYFGPGTRLTVT.

The chain links TRBV4-1 to TRBJ2-7; TRBD2 aligns across 10 bases. The V gene's germline CDR1 is MGHRA and CDR2 YSYEKL. This CDR3 is 16 amino acids long. V lost 0 bases to trimming and J lost 5 bases; unmatched junction nucleotides: 7. The CDR3 loop reads CASSQEVASGSHEQYF. The CDR3 DNA reads TGCGCCAGCAGCCAAGAAGTGGCTAGCGGGAGTCACGAGCAGTACTTC.

Only a few counts were recorded for this clone. V usage is TRBV4-3 and J usage is TRBJ1-2; 9 nucleotides match TRBD1. Unmatched junction bases numbered 2, after V lost 2 bases and J lost 4 bases. This CDR3 is built from 14 residues. Germline assignment: CDR1 LGHNA and CDR2 YSLEER. DNA of the CDR3: TGCGCCAGCAGCCAACCGGGACAGGGCTATGGCTACACCTTC. Translation gives CASSQPGQGYGYTF.

The V gene is TRBV6-1, the J gene TRBJ1-5; D is uncertain. The V end lost 10 bases, the J end lost 5 bases, and 3 bases lay between the germline ends. This CDR3 comprises 9 residues. In germline, CDR1 is MNHNS, CDR2 SASEGT. The CDR3 spells CATDQPQHF. The CDR3 DNA reads TGTGCCACGGATCAGCCCCAGCATTTT.

The chain couples TRBV28 to TRBJ2-7; D remains unclear. This CDR3 comprises 15 residues. CDR1 is MDHEN, CDR2 SYDVKM, per germline. Trimming cost V 3 bases and J 2 bases, with 14 bases left between them. The CDR3 DNA is TGTGCCAGCAGTTTCGGTGGCGCGGCCCCCTACGAGCAGTACTTC. Amino acid sequence: CASSFGGAAPYEQYF.

This chain uses TRBV12-1 with TRBJ2-7; TRBD1, as called in the table, went unchecked against the DNA. TRBV12-1 is a pseudogene. CDR3 length: 14 amino acids. CDR3 bases: TGTGCCAGCAGCTCCGGACAGGATGCCTACGAGCAGTACTTC. This gives the protein CASSSGQDAYEQYF.

V gene TRBV14 combines with J gene TRBJ2-3; 7 bases are a match to TRBD2. CDR1 SGHDN and CDR2 FVKESK come from the germline V gene. The CDR3 covers 16 residues. J lost 5 bases, V lost 0 bases, and 8 bases had no gene match. The CDR3 loop reads CASSQDGGGPLDTQYF. For the CDR3, the DNA is TGTGCCAGCAGCCAAGATGGGGGAGGGCCTTTAGATACGCAGTATTTT.

This clone was detected a few times. V gene TRBV27 combines with J gene TRBJ1-2; D possibly corresponds to TRBD1 (6 bases). The CDR3 is 17 residues long. In germline, CDR1 is MNHEY, CDR2 SMNVEV (reference sequence). The V end was cut by 2 bases, the J end by 4 bases, with 20 bases between. The CDR3 here is CASSLMGGTKLIYGYTF. In nucleotides, the CDR3 is TGTGCCAGCAGTTTAATGGGAGGGACAAAATTAATCTATGGCTACACCTTC.

This chain links TRBV18 with TRBJ2-7, with 7 bases aligning to TRBD1. Germline values: CDR1 KGHSH, CDR2 LQKENI. The CDR3 consists of 15 residues. Trimming at V came to 2 bases and at J to 0 bases, leaving 4 bases not matched to a gene. The CDR3 region is CASSPDRVSSYEQYF. DNA of the CDR3: TGTGCCAGCTCACCAGACAGGGTGAGCTCCTACGAGCAGTACTTC. Full variable domain (missing parts from reference TRBV18 and TRBJ2-7): NAGVMQNPRHLVRRRGQEARLRCSPMKGHSHVYWYRQLPEEGLKFMVYLQKENIIDESGMPKERFSAEFPKEGPSILRIQQVVRGDSAAYFCASSPDRVSSYEQYFGPGTRLTVT.

There are a few counts of this clone. The chain joins TRBV13 to TRBJ2-3; the D gene is possibly TRBD1 (5 bases). There are 11 residues in the CDR3. V was trimmed by 5 bases and J by 11 bases, leaving 11 bases between them. In germline, CDR1 is PRHDT, CDR2 FYEKMQ (reference sequence). CDR3 residues: CASSLVREQYF. The DNA for the CDR3 is TGTGCCAGCAGCCTAGTCAGGGAGCAGTATTTT.

V is TRBV6-5 and J is TRBJ2-1; tentative D call: TRBD1 (6 bases). The germline CDR1 and CDR2 sequences are MNHEY and SVGAGI. The CDR3 sequence is 15 residues long. With 2 bases removed from V and 2 bases from J, the gap between germline ends came to 10 bases. In nucleotides, the CDR3 is TGTGCCAGCAGTTACGACCGGACAGCCTACAATGAGCAGTTCTTC. The encoded protein is CASSYDRTAYNEQFF.